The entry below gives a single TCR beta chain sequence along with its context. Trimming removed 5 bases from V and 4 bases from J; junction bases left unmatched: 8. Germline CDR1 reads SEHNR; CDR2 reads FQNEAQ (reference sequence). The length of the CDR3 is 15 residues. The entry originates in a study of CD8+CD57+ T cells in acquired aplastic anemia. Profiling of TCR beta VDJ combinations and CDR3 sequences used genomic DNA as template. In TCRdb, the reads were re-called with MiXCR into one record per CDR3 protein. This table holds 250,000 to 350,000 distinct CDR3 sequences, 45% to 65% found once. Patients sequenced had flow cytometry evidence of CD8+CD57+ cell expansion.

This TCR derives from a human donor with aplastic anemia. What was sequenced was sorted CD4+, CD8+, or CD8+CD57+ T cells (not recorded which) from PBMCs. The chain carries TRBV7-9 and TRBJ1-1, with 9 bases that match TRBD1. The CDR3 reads CASSLGGQGITEAFF. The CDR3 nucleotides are TGTGCCAGCAGCCTAGGGGGACAGGGAATCACTGAAGCTTTCTTT.